This section outlines one TCR beta chain sequence together with its context. UMI-tagged 5'RACE template switching yielded the TCR beta cDNA. TCRdb re-called the 5' RACE reads, yielding one record per CDR3 amino acid sequence without DNA. The sample includes a few hundred thousand distinct CDR3 sequences. This record belongs to a study of T cells expressing NK-cell markers. Overall study: The TCR beta repertoires originated in sorted CD3+CD56+NKG2C+, CD3+CD56+NKG2C- and CD3+CD56-NKG2C+ T cells.

CDR1 is DFQATT and CDR2 is SNEGSKA in the germline V gene (reference sequence). The CDR3 consists of 13 residues. V is TRBV20-1 and J is TRBJ2-1; TCRdb designates TRBD1, a call that cannot be tested without DNA. The TCR sequence derives from a woman aged 45 to 65 in good health. Input material: blood T cells: a sorted CD56 or NKG2C T cell subset, CD4+ or CD8+ T cells, or bulk PBMC T cells (not recorded which). The CDR3 here is CSVPGQGRFEQFF.